This T cell receptor (beta chain) was profiled in a study of blood T cells in healthy people across ages. Study results and caveats: Fewer expanded clones and more diversity marked long-lived versus aged donors.

In regard to this clonotype: Its antigen is currently unknown. With a much larger clone just one base away, this may be a read error. No conserved phenylalanine or tryptophan ends this CDR3, so it is likely a read error.

This CDR3 comprises 13 residues. PBMCs numbering at least 7 million were isolated per sample. The authors ran a second PCR of roughly 6 to 12 cycles using a sample-barcoded 5' primer and a J-beta primer mix. A 12-random-nucleotide template-switch adaptor tagged each cDNA molecule. TCRdb used MiXCR to reprocess the 5' RACE reads, holding one entry per CDR3 protein. The sample lists approximately 850,000 distinct CDR3 sequences, around 43% occurring once. This chain joins TRBV12-3 or TRBV12-4 and TRBJ2-5; no reliable D call. The J call is uncertain, as TRBJ2-7 better fits the DNA end. The sequence was obtained from a man aged 60-69 years in good health. The sequencing sample was made of blood. The CDR3 reads CASSFTSSYEQYS. CDR3 nucleotide sequence: TGTGCCAGCAGTTTTACGAGTTCCTACGAGCAGTACTCC.